This T cell receptor beta chain comes out of a study of blood T cell repertoires in COVID-19. Background on the study: Samples of COVID-19 (acute and convalescent) were obtained from the United States, Italy and Spain. Nucleic acid was either cDNA or gDNA, and it came from T cells, B-cell-depleted T cells, or PBMCs.

The CDR3 extends over 16 amino acids. Germline values: CDR1 SGHRS, CDR2 YFSETQ. V lost 4 bases to trimming and J lost 4 bases; unmatched junction nucleotides: 7. In the original workflow: Amplification of reference gene primers provided the estimated nucleated cell counts. This table comes from immunoSEQ multiplex PCR, and its TCRdb copy is limited to in-frame clones, with some not included. V and J calls and clone size are as listed in that table; D and trimming were resolved from the DNA. The table has about 250,000 clones, 82% seen once. This clone was detected only once. The clonotype originates from a woman aged 80 or over with active or convalescent COVID-19. The chain recombines TRBV5-1 with TRBJ2-3, with TRBD2 matching over 12 bases. Sequencing was performed on peripheral blood. The CDR3 DNA reads as TGCGCCAGCAGCCCCTCGCCTAGCGGGGGGGCAGATACGCAGTATTTT. Amino acid sequence: CASSPSPSGGADTQYF.